This TCR beta chain comes out of a study of blood T cells in healthy people across ages. Germline V lookup: CDR1 KGHDR, CDR2 SFDVKD. This CDR3 is 13 amino acids long. Deletions cut 1 base from V and 8 bases from J, with 8 bases between. Then a second PCR, running about 6 to 11 cycles, was carried out with a sample-barcoded 5' primer and a J-beta primer mix. TCRdb recomputed calls from the 5' RACE reads with MiXCR, one row per CDR3 protein. This sample has approximately 580,000 distinct CDR3 sequences, with 24% found just once. Researchers collected approximately 9.9 milliliters of peripheral blood from every single donor. Total RNA was isolated from each sample in quantities of at least 6 micrograms. These data also formed part of another study, on T cells of mothers and their children. That paper adds: Sample barcodes plus 2-4 random nucleotides came from the M1S primer.

This receptor was taken from a boy aged 5-17 years in good health. The J gene is TRBJ2-1, the V gene TRBV24-1; D call uncertain. The sequenced sample consisted of blood. This CDR3 is CATSDLNPDEQFF. CDR3 DNA sequence: TGTGCCACCAGTGATTTAAATCCCGATGAGCAGTTCTTC.